The 25 T cell receptor beta chains listed next were all sequenced from one sample in a study of cytomegalovirus exposure and HLA in healthy donors. Data came from immunoSEQ multiplex PCR; TCRdb stores just in-frame clones and leaves some out. The table has 110,000 to 150,000 clones, approximately 94% seen once. The material sequenced was PBMCs. The receptor source for this set is a man between 18 and 35 years old in good health and CMV-seropositive.

The gene calls are TRBV18 and TRBJ2-7; possible D gene TRBD2, 6 bases. The CDR3 totals 13 residues. V was pared by 3 bases and J by 5 bases, with 11 bases between. Germline lookup yields CDR1 KGHSH and CDR2 LQKENI. The CDR3 coding sequence is TGTGCCAGCTCACCGAGGACGGGAGACGAGCAGTACTTC. Amino acids: CASSPRTGDEQYF.

Remarks on this clone: Here the CDR3 omits its conserved ending phenylalanine or tryptophan, so a read error is the likely source. Because the CDR3's place on the DNA is in doubt, the DNA is left out and the CDR3 is given as listed by TCRdb. The chain recombines TRBV12-2 with TRBJ1-1; TRBD1 was called by the table and not checked on the DNA. TRBV12-2 constitutes a pseudogene. The CDR3 is 11 residues long, counting both termini. The CDR3 protein is CASRPPGQGAI.

This clone appeared a few times. V is TRBV4-1 and J is TRBJ2-7; D is unresolved. In germline, CDR1 is MGHRA, CDR2 YSYEKL. The V end lost 1 base, the J end lost 4 bases, and 5 bases lay between the germline ends. CDR3 length equals 12 residues. DNA of the CDR3: TGCGCCAGCAGCCAAGTTTCGTACGAGCAGTACTTC. Translated: CASSQVSYEQYF.

The count of this clone is one. This chain links TRBV18 with TRBJ2-7; TRBD1 might be the D (7 bases). V was trimmed by 3 bases and J by 4 bases, leaving 19 bases between them. The CDR3 consists of 16 residues. CDR1 and CDR2 (germline): KGHSH, LQKENI. CDR3 sequence: CASSPRETGRTYEQYF. CDR3 sequence (DNA): TGTGCCAGCTCACCGAGGGAGACAGGGAGGACGTACGAGCAGTACTTC.

The rearrangement links TRBV7-3 to TRBJ2-2; 7 nucleotides match TRBD2. The CDR3 has 13 amino acids. Germline CDR1 SGHTA, CDR2 FQGTGA. Trimming took 5 bases from V and 4 from J; bases not matched to a gene: 1. This CDR3 reads CASSRTSTGELFF. CDR3 bases: TGTGCCAGCAGCCGGACTAGCACCGGGGAGCTGTTTTTT. Together with reference TRBV7-3 and TRBJ2-2, the CDR3 gives the full variable domain: GAGVSQTPSNKVTEKGKYVELRCDPISGHTALYWYRQSLGQGPEFLIYFQGTGAADDSGLPNDRFFAVRPEGSVSTLKIQRTERGDSAVYLCASSRTSTGELFFGEGSRLTVL.

The rearrangement uses TRBV13 and TRBJ2-3; TRBD2 matches at 14 bases. Germline-derived CDR1 and CDR2 are PRHDT and FYEKMQ (reference sequence). V shed 0 bases, J shed 1 base, and the junction held 6 bases outside the gene matches. The CDR3 sequence is 19 residues long. CDR3 protein: CASSLGPRLAGGGTDTQYF. In DNA, the CDR3 is TGTGCCAGCAGCTTAGGTCCTCGACTAGCGGGAGGGGGCACAGATACGCAGTATTTT.

This clone has more than one count but fewer than ten. J is TRBJ1-4 and V is TRBV28; 11 positions agree with TRBD1. The germline gives CDR1 MDHEN, CDR2 SYDVKM. This CDR3 is built from 16 residues. V shed 4 bases and J 8 bases; nucleotides not matched to a gene: 9. CDR3: CASSSTPGQGGEKLFF. CDR3 sequence (DNA): TGTGCCAGCAGTTCGACGCCGGGACAGGGGGGGGAAAAACTGTTTTTT.

J is TRBJ1-2 and V is TRBV4-1, with 10 positions matching TRBD1. V gave up 4 bases and J gave up 8 bases; unmatched junction bases: 10. There are 15 residues in the CDR3. Per the germline V gene, CDR1 is MGHRA and CDR2 is YSYEKL. In DNA form, the CDR3 reads TGCGCCAGCAGCCCCACCGGACAGGGGGAACTGGGCTACACCTTC. Translation gives CASSPTGQGELGYTF.

The chain recombines TRBV6-1 with TRBJ2-1; the D gene is possibly TRBD1 (6 bases). This CDR3 comprises 15 residues. Germline assignment: CDR1 MNHNS and CDR2 SASEGT. The germline V and J ends were trimmed by 5 bases and 1 base, with 12 bases remaining between them. CDR3 nucleotides: TGTGCCAGCAGTTTACAGGGCAGTTCCTACAATGAGCAGTTCTTC. Translation: CASSLQGSSYNEQFF.

The chain recombines TRBV29-1 with TRBJ2-7, with unresolved D. Germline V gene data show CDR1 as SQVTM and CDR2 as ANQGSEA. The V end lost 5 bases, the J end lost 2 bases, and 10 bases lay between the germline ends. The CDR3 is 12 residues long. The CDR3 bases are TGCAGCGTTCTTGTCAGGACCTACGAGCAGTACTTC. Its protein is CSVLVRTYEQYF.

The chain joins TRBV7-8 to TRBJ2-1; 7 positions match TRBD2. Per germline, CDR1 SGHVS and CDR2 FQNEAQ. There are 11 residues in the CDR3. With 6 bases clipped from V and 11 bases from J, the junction kept 4 bases outside the gene matches. This chain's CDR3 is CASRSAGQQFF. The CDR3 DNA reads as TGTGCCAGCAGGTCAGCGGGGCAGCAGTTCTTC.

The V call is TRBV19, the J call TRBJ1-1; 8 nucleotides match TRBD1. J gave up 7 bases and V 5 bases, and 12 bases lay outside the gene matches. The CDR3 spans 15 residues. In germline, CDR1 is LNHDA, CDR2 SQIVND (reference sequence). The CDR3, as DNA: TGTGCCAGTAGTTCGCAGGGGGCGGTGGGCCGTGAAGCTTTCTTT. As protein: CASSSQGAVGREAFF.

V usage is TRBV2 and J usage is TRBJ1-1, with no clear D. Germline V gene sequence: CDR1 SNHLY, CDR2 FYNNEI. The CDR3 length is 14 residues. The V and J ends lost 4 bases and 3 bases respectively, with 12 bases between them. The chain's CDR3 is CASSGGFVDTEAFF. The CDR3, as DNA: TGTGCCAGCAGTGGAGGGTTTGTGGACACTGAAGCTTTCTTT.

This clone was seen only once. This sequence joins TRBV11-2 and TRBJ2-1; 7 nucleotides match TRBD2. Per the germline V gene, CDR1 is SGHAT and CDR2 is FQNNGV. V lost 7 bases and J lost 5; bases outside the gene matches: 14. The CDR3 extends over 16 amino acids. The CDR3 region has the DNA TGTGCCAGCAACGGACTAGTGGTAGGGCCAGACAATGAGCAGTTCTTC. Translated: CASNGLVVGPDNEQFF.

The J gene is TRBJ2-1, the V gene TRBV7-8, with 12 positions matching TRBD2. Germline values: CDR1 SGHVS, CDR2 FQNEAQ. Unmatched junction bases numbered 11, after V lost 1 base and J lost 10 bases. This CDR3 contains 17 residues. The CDR3 is CASSLGAPSGRAGEQFF. The CDR3 DNA reads TGTGCCAGCAGCTTAGGGGCGCCTAGCGGGAGGGCGGGGGAGCAGTTCTTC.

This clone was observed at least ten times. CDR3 loop: CASSGPEQGETQYF. DNA of the CDR3: TGTGCCAGCAGTGGACCCGAACAGGGGGAGACCCAGTACTTC. V is TRBV2 and J is TRBJ2-5; TRBD1 matches at 7 bases. Germline CDR1 reads SNHLY; CDR2 reads FYNNEI. J was trimmed by 5 bases and V by 4 bases; bases with no gene match: 7. The CDR3 contains 14 residues.

The chain joins TRBV7-9 to TRBJ1-2; perhaps TRBD1 as D (6 bases). Germline V CDR1 and CDR2: SEHNR, FQNEAQ (reference sequence). The V end lost 0 bases, the J end lost 5 bases, and 10 bases lay between the germline ends. The CDR3 consists of 14 residues. The CDR3 DNA reads TGTGCCAGCAGCTTAGCGACAGGCGATTATGGCTACACCTTC. Protein sequence: CASSLATGDYGYTF.

V usage is TRBV7-9 and J usage is TRBJ2-3, with a weak D call TRBD2 (5 bases). This CDR3 spans 17 amino acids. The germline gives CDR1 SEHNR, CDR2 FQNEAQ (reference sequence). Trimming shortened V by 1 base and J by 0 bases, and 14 bases separated the two germline ends. In DNA form, the CDR3 reads TGTGCCAGCAGCTTAGTCGGAGGCCCTGGTAGCACAGATACGCAGTATTTT. Its protein product is CASSLVGGPGSTDTQYF.

This chain connects TRBV7-3 to TRBJ1-6; 9 bases are shared with TRBD1. In germline, CDR1 is SGHTA, CDR2 FQGTGA. CDR3 length equals 15 residues. V shed 6 bases and J 7 bases; nucleotides not matched to a gene: 7. CDR3 nucleotide sequence: TGTGCCAGCAGTTTTACCGGGACAGGGAATTCACCCCTCCACTTT. It encodes CASSFTGTGNSPLHF.

The chain employs TRBV9 and TRBJ1-3; 7 nucleotides line up with TRBD1. The length of the CDR3 is 15 residues. The V and J ends lost 0 bases and 3 bases, in that order; junction bases with no gene match: 3. The germline V gene encodes CDR1 SGDLS and CDR2 YYNGEE. The CDR3 sequence is CASSVDGTVGNTIYF. The CDR3 region has the DNA TGTGCCAGCAGCGTAGATGGGACAGTTGGAAACACCATATATTTT.

The chain employs TRBV7-2 and TRBJ2-2; D ambiguous. The germline CDR1 and CDR2 sequences are SGHTA and FQGNSA. Trimming took off 4 bases at V and 4 bases at J, with 4 bases between the two ends. This CDR3 is 12 amino acids long. The CDR3 DNA is TGTGCCAGCAGCTATAGCACCGGGGAGCTGTTTTTT. Protein sequence: CASSYSTGELFF.

This clone is a singleton in its sample. The J gene is TRBJ1-2, the V gene TRBV6-1; TRBD1 is a possible D gene (6 bases). The CDR3 consists of 14 residues. Trimming pared 3 bases from V and 4 bases from J, leaving 12 bases between. CDR1 MNHNS and CDR2 SASEGT come from the germline V gene. CDR3 in amino acids: CASSDGTGSYGYTF. DNA of the CDR3: TGTGCCAGCAGTGATGGTACAGGGTCCTATGGCTACACCTTC.

The CDR3: CASSPLTYSSGANVLTF. As DNA, the CDR3 is TGTGCCAGCAGCCCCCTCACCTATAGCTCTGGGGCCAACGTCCTGACTTTC. This chain uses TRBV7-9 with TRBJ2-6, with unresolved D. This CDR3 has 17 residues. The germline V and J ends were trimmed by 5 bases and 0 bases, with 14 bases remaining between them. Germline-derived CDR1 and CDR2 are SEHNR and FQNEAQ (reference sequence).

This chain uses TRBV4-1 with TRBJ1-2, with 9 bases fitting TRBD1. J lost 4 bases, V lost 5 bases, and 5 bases had no gene match. The CDR3 is 14 residues long. Per the germline V gene, CDR1 is MGHRA and CDR2 is YSYEKL. As DNA, the CDR3 is TGCGCCAGCAGCGGACAGGGGTTTGGCTATGGCTACACCTTC. Protein sequence: CASSGQGFGYGYTF.

This chain joins TRBV14 and TRBJ2-7; a possible D gene is TRBD1 (6 bases). Deletions cut 1 base from V and 9 bases from J, with 10 bases between. Germline assignment: CDR1 SGHDN and CDR2 FVKESK. The CDR3 extends over 12 amino acids. The CDR3 here is CASSQGGPRQYF. For the CDR3, the DNA is TGTGCCAGCAGCCAAGGGGGGCCCCGGCAGTACTTC.